The rows below give T cell receptor beta chains drawn from one sample of a study of beta chain features in type 1 diabetes. This table comes from immunoSEQ multiplex PCR, and its TCRdb copy is limited to in-frame clones, with some not included. The sample lists some 270,000 clones, under 13% occurring once. Sequencing was carried out using naive CD4+ T cells from blood. The source is a man younger than 45 with type 1 diabetes. Both conserved end residues are part of each CDR3. The order of the fields is J gene, V gene, CDR3 protein.

j_call: TRBJ2-3
v_call: TRBV5-4
cdr3_aa: CASSPSPGTDTQYF

j_call: TRBJ2-1
v_call: TRBV14
cdr3_aa: CASSQVSGGNEQFF

j_call: TRBJ1-5
v_call: TRBV2
cdr3_aa: CASRGQGNQPQHF

j_call: TRBJ1-3
v_call: TRBV5-1
cdr3_aa: CASSLSGQSSGNTIYF

j_call: TRBJ2-1
v_call: TRBV5-1
cdr3_aa: CASSLVVGASGYNEQFF

j_call: TRBJ1-4
v_call: TRBV16
cdr3_aa: CASSQVPGAGEKLFF

j_call: TRBJ1-1
v_call: TRBV6-5
cdr3_aa: CASSYGGRPAFF

j_call: TRBJ2-1
v_call: TRBV9
cdr3_aa: CASSVAGGAVDEQFF

j_call: TRBJ1-5
v_call: TRBV6-5
cdr3_aa: CASRQGNQPQHF

j_call: TRBJ2-7
v_call: TRBV5-1
cdr3_aa: CASSQQGAGDEQYF

j_call: TRBJ1-4
v_call: TRBV7-8
cdr3_aa: CASSLVGTGREKLFF

j_call: TRBJ1-3
v_call: TRBV18
cdr3_aa: CASSPTRGAGNTIYF

j_call: TRBJ1-1
v_call: TRBV29-1
cdr3_aa: CSVGPGHSNTEAFF

j_call: TRBJ1-6
v_call: TRBV4-2
cdr3_aa: CASSLAEDSPLHF

j_call: TRBJ1-5
v_call: TRBV4-1
cdr3_aa: CASRSGQGDLQPQHF

j_call: TRBJ2-2
v_call: TRBV15
cdr3_aa: CATSRDRMGVGTGDTGELFF

j_call: TRBJ2-3
v_call: TRBV5-4
cdr3_aa: CASSLAGGIADTQYF

j_call: TRBJ1-1
v_call: TRBV7-7
cdr3_aa: CASSLGHRNTEAFF

j_call: TRBJ2-7
v_call: TRBV18
cdr3_aa: CASSPREYLDEQYF

j_call: TRBJ2-3
v_call: TRBV29-1
cdr3_aa: CSASTSGGAADTQYF

j_call: TRBJ2-2
v_call: TRBV19
cdr3_aa: CASSRDSPYTGELFF

j_call: TRBJ2-5
v_call: TRBV9
cdr3_aa: CASSFGQQETQYF

j_call: TRBJ1-2
v_call: TRBV6-5
cdr3_aa: CASSFDRGLRGYTF

j_call: TRBJ2-5
v_call: TRBV5-6
cdr3_aa: CASSLVGDEQETQYF

j_call: TRBJ1-1
v_call: TRBV7-3
cdr3_aa: CASSRQGGDTEAFF

j_call: TRBJ1-4
v_call: TRBV15
cdr3_aa: CATRGQGTTNEKLFF

j_call: TRBJ1-2
v_call: TRBV7-9
cdr3_aa: CASSPGQGRYTF

j_call: TRBJ2-7
v_call: TRBV30
cdr3_aa: CAWTLGVGTPPSYEQYF

j_call: TRBJ1-6
v_call: TRBV6-1
cdr3_aa: CASSETRFGGSPLHF

j_call: TRBJ1-1
v_call: TRBV5-1
cdr3_aa: CASSFSGNTEAFF

j_call: TRBJ2-5
v_call: TRBV30
cdr3_aa: CAWSPSPETQYF

j_call: TRBJ2-7
v_call: TRBV11-1
cdr3_aa: CASSQRQNYEQYF

j_call: TRBJ1-6
v_call: TRBV4-1
cdr3_aa: CASSRREPGTYNSPLHF

j_call: TRBJ2-2
v_call: TRBV5-1
cdr3_aa: CASSKGDRVTGGELFF

j_call: TRBJ1-6
v_call: TRBV25-1
cdr3_aa: CASSEDRGPNSPLHF

j_call: TRBJ1-2
v_call: TRBV5-1
cdr3_aa: CASSFGGDGYTF

j_call: TRBJ1-1
v_call: TRBV9
cdr3_aa: CASSVSGMNTEAFF

j_call: TRBJ1-5
v_call: TRBV5-1
cdr3_aa: CASSPGGNQPQHF

j_call: TRBJ1-6
v_call: TRBV14
cdr3_aa: CASSRDRGSPLHF

j_call: TRBJ2-2
v_call: TRBV5-6
cdr3_aa: CASSSLPGNTGELFF

j_call: TRBJ2-7
v_call: TRBV7-9
cdr3_aa: CASSLPGVGVYEQYF

j_call: TRBJ1-5
v_call: TRBV7-2
cdr3_aa: CASSPETGVGQPQHF

j_call: TRBJ2-3
v_call: TRBV9
cdr3_aa: CASSVEVEADTQYF

j_call: TRBJ2-3
v_call: TRBV5-4
cdr3_aa: CASSKSGGEPTDTQYF

j_call: TRBJ1-6
v_call: TRBV5-1
cdr3_aa: CASSLAGRSPLHF

j_call: TRBJ1-2
v_call: TRBV7-8
cdr3_aa: CASSNRGTTANDGYTF

j_call: TRBJ2-7
v_call: TRBV30
cdr3_aa: CAWLGTGGYEQYF